One sample yielded the 20 T cell receptor beta chains listed below, sequenced in a study of metastatic and nonmetastatic thyroid tumors. Each patient came to thyroid surgery without any prior treatment (of any kind). MiXCR re-clonotyped the PCR reads for TCRdb. The sample includes over 55,000 clones, almost 30% seen only once; the top ten take around 15%. The specimen sequenced was blood. The receptors originated from a female donor with papillary thyroid cancer or a benign thyroid nodule (not recorded which). Some clones in this sample may be carry-over from other donors' samples.

The chain employs TRBV5-6 and TRBJ1-6; D not certain. V was trimmed by 1 base and J by 8 bases, leaving 10 bases between them. The CDR3 covers 14 residues. Germline loops: CDR1 SGHDT, CDR2 YYEEEE. CDR3 loop: CASSLPAYDSPLHF. CDR3 DNA: TGTGCCAGCAGCTTGCCCGCGTACGATTCACCCCTCCACTTT. Variable domain in full (rest from reference TRBV5-6 and TRBJ1-6): DAGVTQSPTHLIKTRGQQVTLRCSPKSGHDTVSWYQQALGQGPQFIFQYYEEEERQRGNFPDRFSGHQFPNYSSELNVNALLLGDSALYLCASSLPAYDSPLHFGNGTRLTVT.

This clone was counted only a few times. A much larger clone lies a single base off, so this may be a read error. This rearrangement joins TRBV6-2 or TRBV6-3 to TRBJ2-7, with 8 bases that match TRBD2. V dropped 0 bases and J dropped 5; count of bases not matched to a gene: 9. Per germline, CDR1 MNHEY and CDR2 SVGEGT. The length of the CDR3 is 16 residues. The CDR3 bases are TGTGCCAGCAGTTACTCTCGTACTAGCGGTAGCAACGAGCAGTACTTC. The encoded protein is CASSYSRTSGSNEQYF.

This clone was found many times. This chain uses TRBV5-1 with TRBJ2-1; TRBD2 aligns across 11 bases. Germline V CDR1 and CDR2: SGHRS, YFSETQ. Germline trimming cut 3 bases from V and 10 bases from J; bases unmatched to any gene: 9. The CDR3 has 15 residues. The CDR3 coding sequence is TGCGCCAGCAGCTGGGAAACTAGCGGGAGATCGGAGCAGTTCTTC. Translation gives CASSWETSGRSEQFF.

This clone was recorded many times. The V and J genes are TRBV18 and TRBJ2-2; 8 nucleotides line up with TRBD1. V lost 1 base to trimming and J lost 6 bases; unmatched junction nucleotides: 4. The CDR3 consists of 15 residues. Germline V gene sequence: CDR1 KGHSH, CDR2 LQKENI. CDR3 protein: CASSPRTGFAGELFF. The CDR3 region has the DNA TGTGCCAGCTCACCACGGACAGGGTTTGCCGGGGAGCTGTTTTTT.

This clone has only a few counts. This chain uses TRBV28 with TRBJ2-7, with TRBD2 identical over 8 bases. There are 14 residues in the CDR3. Per the germline V gene, CDR1 is MDHEN and CDR2 is SYDVKM. The ends lost 6 bases at V and 5 bases at J; junction bases unmatched: 9. The CDR3 loop reads CASSQGLDPNEQYF. The CDR3, as DNA: TGTGCCAGCAGCCAGGGACTAGATCCAAACGAGCAGTACTTC.

This clone was observed many times. The chain is built from TRBV13 and TRBJ1-3; unclear D gene. CDR3 length: 12 residues. Germline assignment: CDR1 PRHDT and CDR2 FYEKMQ (reference sequence). V was clipped by 3 bases and J by 0 bases, with 0 bases between them. In DNA form, the CDR3 reads TGTGCCAGCAGCTTCTCTGGAAACACCATATATTTT. Its translation: CASSFSGNTIYF.

This clone is categorized as medium-sized. This chain joins TRBV20-1 and TRBJ1-2; D is uncertain. V lost 2 bases and J lost 8, with 9 bases in between. CDR3 length: 11 amino acids. Per germline, CDR1 DFQATT and CDR2 SNEGSKA (reference sequence). The CDR3 loop reads CSARTQAGYTF. Here the CDR3 DNA reads TGCAGTGCTAGAACCCAAGCCGGCTACACCTTC.

By proportion, this clone is medium-sized. The chain uses TRBV6-2 or TRBV6-3 and TRBJ1-2, with D possibly being TRBD1 (5 bases). This CDR3 is 14 amino acids long. CDR1 and CDR2 (germline): MNHEY, SVGEGT. V was trimmed by 6 bases and J by 1 base, leaving 12 bases between them. The CDR3 sequence: CASSTDRLNYGYTF. The CDR3 DNA follows: TGTGCCAGCAGCACCGACAGACTTAACTATGGCTACACCTTC.

This clone has more than one count but fewer than ten. V gene TRBV2 combines with J gene TRBJ2-7; D remains ambiguous. The germline CDR1 and CDR2 sequences are SNHLY and FYNNEI. The CDR3 loop spans 11 amino acids. Trimming took 5 bases from V and 7 from J, leaving 9 bases between them. The CDR3 loop reads CASSPSEEQYF. CDR3 coding DNA: TGTGCCAGCAGTCCTTCAGAAGAGCAGTACTTC.

J is TRBJ2-3 and V is TRBV30; D call uncertain. The V gene's germline CDR1 is GTSNPN and CDR2 SVGIG (reference sequence). Trimming removed 5 bases from V and 2 bases from J, with 14 bases in between. The CDR3 contains 14 residues. The CDR3 coding sequence is TGTGCCTGGTGGCACGGGCTTCACACAGATACGCAGTATTTT. This gives the protein CAWWHGLHTDTQYF. The full variable domain, in which reference TRBV30 and TRBJ2-3 provide the parts outside the CDR3, is SQTIHQWPATLVQPVGSPLSLECTVEGTSNPNLYWYRQAAGRGLQLLFYSVGIGQISSEVPQNLSASRPQDRQFILSSKKLLLSDSGFYLCAWWHGLHTDTQYFGPGTRLTVL.

The rearrangement links TRBV6-1 to TRBJ1-2; D perhaps matches TRBD1 (6 bases). The CDR3 runs 13 residues. Germline values: CDR1 MNHNS, CDR2 SASEGT. Trimming removed 6 bases from V and 10 bases from J, with 18 bases in between. The CDR3 sequence is CASSPTGQIYYTF. The CDR3 DNA follows: TGTGCCAGCAGCCCCACTGGACAGATCTACTACACCTTC.

The chain recombines TRBV20-1 with TRBJ2-3, with D perhaps matching TRBD2 (7 bases). Trimming shortened V by 6 bases and J by 7 bases, and 20 bases separated the two germline ends. Germline values: CDR1 DFQATT, CDR2 SNEGSKA (reference sequence). There are 14 residues in the CDR3. In DNA form, the CDR3 reads TGCAGTGCCCCGAATCAACCGGGGGGCCATACGCAGTATTTT. The encoded protein is CSAPNQPGGHTQYF.

This clone has a handful of counts. V gene TRBV28 combines with J gene TRBJ1-2, with a possible D match to TRBD1 (5 bases). The CDR3 runs 16 residues. Germline lookup yields CDR1 MDHEN and CDR2 SYDVKM. Trimming pared 3 bases from V and 8 bases from J, leaving 22 bases between. This CDR3 reads CASSFRVYQIRGGYTF. CDR3 coding DNA: TGTGCCAGCAGTTTCAGGGTCTATCAAATTCGAGGGGGCTACACCTTC.

With respect to this clone: The junction and the germline gene differ at one end; a read error may be behind it. This chain connects TRBV7-3 to TRBJ2-3; 9 nucleotides line up with TRBD1. Germline loops: CDR1 SGHTA, CDR2 FQGTGA. The CDR3 has 15 residues. The CDR3 here is CASSYGTGFPDTRYF. Written as DNA, the CDR3 is TGTGCCAGCAGCTATGGGACAGGGTTTCCCGATACGCGGTATTTT.

This clone was counted a few times. The V and J genes are TRBV11-1 and TRBJ2-7, with a tentative D call TRBD1 (5 bases). The V end lost 3 bases, the J end lost 3 bases, and 15 bases lay between the germline ends. From germline, CDR1 is SGHAT and CDR2 FQDESV (reference sequence). The CDR3 is 15 amino acids. The CDR3 DNA sequence: TGTGCCAGCAGCTTGAGGCAGGGTGGGCTCTACGAGCAGTACTTC. It translates to CASSLRQGGLYEQYF.

The rearrangement links TRBV7-9 to TRBJ1-1; the D gene is possibly TRBD1 (5 bases). CDR3 size: 13 residues. The V and J ends lost 4 bases and 3 bases respectively, with 9 bases between them. Germline CDR1 SEHNR, CDR2 FQNEAQ (reference sequence). The CDR3 DNA reads as TGTGCCAGCAGCTCCAGGGTTGACACTGAAGCTTTCTTT. Translated: CASSSRVDTEAFF.

V gene TRBV6-1 combines with J gene TRBJ1-6, with D unclear. Germline-derived CDR1 and CDR2 are MNHNS and SASEGT. The CDR3 sequence is 11 residues long. Trimming removed 2 bases at V and 9 bases at J, with 2 bases between. CDR3 bases: TGTGCCAGCAGTGAAACTTCACCCCTCCACTTT. Its protein product is CASSETSPLHF.

This clone was seen only a few times. The chain couples TRBV6-1 to TRBJ2-3; the D is unclear. The V end lost 6 bases, the J end lost 3 bases, and 22 bases lay between the germline ends. CDR3 length: 17 residues. Germline V gives CDR1 MNHNS, CDR2 SASEGT. CDR3 sequence reads: CASRPGVAETETDTQYF. As DNA, the CDR3 is TGTGCCAGCAGGCCCGGCGTCGCGGAAACGGAGACAGATACGCAGTATTTT.

The chain is built from TRBV6-6 and TRBJ2-7; possible D gene TRBD2, 6 bases. In germline, CDR1 is MNHNY, CDR2 SVGAGI (reference sequence). The CDR3 runs to 15 residues. V gave up 2 bases and J gave up 4 bases, with 15 bases separating them. CDR3 protein: CASSYGGVADYEQYF. Written as DNA, the CDR3 is TGTGCCAGCAGTTACGGAGGGGTGGCCGATTACGAGCAGTACTTC.

The sample holds a few counts of this clone. V and J are TRBV6-2 or TRBV6-3 and TRBJ2-7, with D maybe TRBD2 (5 bases). The V and J ends lost 2 bases and 1 base respectively, with 12 bases between them. This CDR3 spans 15 amino acids. CDR1 and CDR2 (germline): MNHEY, SVGEGT. The CDR3 DNA follows: TGTGCCAGCAGTTACGACGGGGAAGGTTCCTACGAGCAGTACTTC. Its protein product is CASSYDGEGSYEQYF.